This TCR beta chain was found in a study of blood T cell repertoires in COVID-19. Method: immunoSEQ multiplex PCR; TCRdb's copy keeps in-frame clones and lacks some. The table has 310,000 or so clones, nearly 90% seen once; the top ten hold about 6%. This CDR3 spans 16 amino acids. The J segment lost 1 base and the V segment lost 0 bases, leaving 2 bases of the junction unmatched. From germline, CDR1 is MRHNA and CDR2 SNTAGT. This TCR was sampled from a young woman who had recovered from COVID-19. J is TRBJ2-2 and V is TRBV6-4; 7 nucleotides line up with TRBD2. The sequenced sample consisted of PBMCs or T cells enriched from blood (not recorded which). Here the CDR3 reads CASSDSRGRNTGELFF. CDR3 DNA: TGTGCCAGCAGTGACTCGCGGGGGAGGAACACCGGGGAGCTGTTTTTT.